These 5 T cell receptor beta chains originate from one sample sequenced in a study of T cell changes during pregnancy in multiple sclerosis. The protocol was immunoSEQ multiplex PCR, while the TCRdb copy is restricted to in-frame clones and leaves out a portion. The table records tens of thousands of clones, around 91% of them present only once. Sequenced material: peripheral blood, taken after pregnancy. These TCRs come from a female donor in good health, enrolled as a control in a pregnancy study.

The V call is TRBV10-3, the J call TRBJ1-1; 8 bases agree with TRBD1. The V and J ends lost 6 bases and 2 bases, in that order; junction bases with no gene match: 5. Germline lookup yields CDR1 ENHRY and CDR2 SYGVKD. There are 14 residues in the CDR3. DNA of the CDR3: TGTGCCATCAGCGCACAGGGGGTCAACACTGAAGCTTTCTTT. This sequence encodes CAISAQGVNTEAFF.

The CDR3 sequence: CASSLDTAYGYTF. The CDR3 DNA is TGTGCCAGCAGCTTAGATACAGCCTATGGCTACACCTTC. The V call is TRBV7-2, the J call TRBJ1-2; D is undetermined. There are 13 residues in the CDR3. V was trimmed by 1 base and J by 4 bases, leaving 7 bases between them. CDR1 and CDR2 from the germline V gene are SGHTA and FQGNSA. The variable domain in full, with the rest retrieved from reference TRBV7-2 and TRBJ1-2, is GAGVSQSPSNKVTEKGKDVELRCDPISGHTALYWYRQSLGQGLEFLIYFQGNSAPDKSGLPSDRFSAERTGGSVSTLTIQRTQQEDSAVYLCASSLDTAYGYTFGSGTRLTVV.

The J gene is TRBJ1-1, the V gene TRBV27; maybe TRBD1 (5 bases). Per germline, CDR1 MNHEY and CDR2 SMNVEV (reference sequence). This CDR3 has 18 residues. Trimming pared 6 bases from V and 0 bases from J, leaving 23 bases between. The DNA of the CDR3 is TGTGCCAGCAGAGCCTCCCTCGACAGCTCAGGCGTGAACACTGAAGCTTTCTTT. Its protein product is CASRASLDSSGVNTEAFF.

The chain uses TRBV5-8 and TRBJ1-4; a possible D gene is TRBD1 (6 bases). V was cut by 1 base and J by 0 bases, with 10 bases left in between. The V gene's germline CDR1 is SGHTS and CDR2 YDEGEE. CDR3 length equals 16 residues. The CDR3: CASSLLGAATNEKLFF. The CDR3 DNA sequence: TGTGCCAGCAGCTTGCTGGGGGCGGCAACTAATGAAAAACTGTTTTTT.

The chain carries TRBV29-1 and TRBJ2-1; 13 nucleotides agree with TRBD2. This CDR3 region has 15 residues. Per the germline V gene, CDR1 is SQVTM and CDR2 is ANQGSEA. The trim removed 1 base at V and 7 bases at J, leaving 4 bases unmatched. The CDR3 region is CSVEGLAGGRNEQFF. The DNA of the CDR3 is TGCAGCGTTGAAGGACTAGCGGGGGGCCGAAATGAGCAGTTCTTC.